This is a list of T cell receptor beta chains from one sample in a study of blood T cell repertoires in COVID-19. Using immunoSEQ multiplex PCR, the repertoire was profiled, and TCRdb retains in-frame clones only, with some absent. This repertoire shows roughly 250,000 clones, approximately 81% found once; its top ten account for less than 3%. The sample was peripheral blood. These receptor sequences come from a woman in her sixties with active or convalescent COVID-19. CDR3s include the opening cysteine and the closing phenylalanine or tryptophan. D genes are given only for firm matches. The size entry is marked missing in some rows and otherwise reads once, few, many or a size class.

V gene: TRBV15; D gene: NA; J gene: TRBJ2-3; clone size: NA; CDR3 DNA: TGTGCCACCAGCAGAGATGTAAAGACAGCAGATACGCAGTATTTT; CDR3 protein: CATSRDVKTADTQYF
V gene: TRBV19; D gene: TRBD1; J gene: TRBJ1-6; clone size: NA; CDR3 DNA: TGTGCCAGTAGTATCCGGTCGACAGGGGGCAGTTCACCCCTCCACTTT; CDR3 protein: CASSIRSTGGSSPLHF
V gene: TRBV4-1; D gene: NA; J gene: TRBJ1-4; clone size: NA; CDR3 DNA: TGCGCCAGCAGCCAACACCCAAGGGGGAGAAATGAAAAACTGTTTTTT; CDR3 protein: CASSQHPRGRNEKLFF
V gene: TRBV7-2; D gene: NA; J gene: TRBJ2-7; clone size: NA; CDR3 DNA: TGTGCCAGCAGCCCCATGCTAGTGGGGGCCTTTGAGCAGTACTTC; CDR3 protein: CASSPMLVGAFEQYF
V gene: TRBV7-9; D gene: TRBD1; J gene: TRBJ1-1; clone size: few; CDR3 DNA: TGTGCCAGCAGTTGGACAGGCGAAGCTTTCTTT; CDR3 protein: CASSWTGEAFF
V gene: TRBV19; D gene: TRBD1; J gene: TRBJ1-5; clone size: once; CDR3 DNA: TGTGCCAGTAGTATAGGTTGGACAGGGTTAAATCAGCCCCAGCATTTT; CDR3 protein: CASSIGWTGLNQPQHF
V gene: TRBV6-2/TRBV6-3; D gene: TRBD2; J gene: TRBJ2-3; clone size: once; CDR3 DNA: TGTGCCAGCAGCCACTCTGGGACTAGCGGGGGGATCGCAGATACGCAGTATTTT; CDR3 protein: CASSHSGTSGGIADTQYF
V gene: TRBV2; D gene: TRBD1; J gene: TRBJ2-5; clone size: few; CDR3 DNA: TGTGCCAGCAAGGAGTGGACAGGGGGAGAGACCCAGTACTTC; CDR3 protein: CASKEWTGGETQYF
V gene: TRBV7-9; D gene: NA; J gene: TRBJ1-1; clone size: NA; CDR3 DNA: TGTGCCAGCAGCTCCCCGTCGGCGGGGAACACTGAAGCTTTCTTT; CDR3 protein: CASSSPSAGNTEAFF
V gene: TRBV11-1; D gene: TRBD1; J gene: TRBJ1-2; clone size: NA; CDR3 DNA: TGTGCCAGCAGTGCGACAGGGAGATCCCCCTATGGCTACACCTTC; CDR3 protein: CASSATGRSPYGYTF
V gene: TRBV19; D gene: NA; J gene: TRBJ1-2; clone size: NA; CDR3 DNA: TGTGCCAGTAGTATGCAGGCAGTAGCTAACTATGGCTACACCTTC; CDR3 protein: CASSMQAVANYGYTF
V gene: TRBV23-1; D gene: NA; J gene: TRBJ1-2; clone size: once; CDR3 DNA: TGCGCCAGCAGTCAATCTATGTCTCCCAGTGCCTATGGCTACACCTTC; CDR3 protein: CASSQSMSPSAYGYTF
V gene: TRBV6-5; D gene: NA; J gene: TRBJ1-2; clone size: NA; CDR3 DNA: TGTGCCAGCAGTTACTTACAGCCTCCTCGTGGCTACACCTTC; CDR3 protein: CASSYLQPPRGYTF
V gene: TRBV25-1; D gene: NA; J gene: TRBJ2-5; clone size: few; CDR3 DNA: TGTGCCAGCAGCCAAGACAGGGTCGGGGGAGAGACCCAGTACTTC; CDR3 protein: CASSQDRVGGETQYF
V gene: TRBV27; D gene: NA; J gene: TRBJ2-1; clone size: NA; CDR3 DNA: TGTGCCAGCAGCCAAACAGGGCCACATTACAATGAGCAGTTCTTC; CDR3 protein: CASSQTGPHYNEQFF
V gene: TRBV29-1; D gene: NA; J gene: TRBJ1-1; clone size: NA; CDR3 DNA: TGCAGCCCACAGAAAGGGAACACTGAAGCTTTCTTT; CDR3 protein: CSPQKGNTEAFF
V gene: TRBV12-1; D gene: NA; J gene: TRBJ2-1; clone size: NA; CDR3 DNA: TGTGCCAGCAGCCCTCGGACAGGGGCCTACAACTGGCAGTTCTTC; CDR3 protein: CASSPRTGAYNWQFF
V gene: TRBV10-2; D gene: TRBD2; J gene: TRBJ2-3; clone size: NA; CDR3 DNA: TGCGCCAGCAGTGAGGGCGCGGGGGGGCCCTCAGATACGCAGTATTTT; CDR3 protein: CASSEGAGGPSDTQYF
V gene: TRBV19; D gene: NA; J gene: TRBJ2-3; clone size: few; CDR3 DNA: TGTGCCAGTAGTACCAGGGGACCAGATACGCAGTATTTT; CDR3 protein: CASSTRGPDTQYF
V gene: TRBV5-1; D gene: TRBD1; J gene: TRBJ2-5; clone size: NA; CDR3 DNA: TGCGCCAGCAGCACCTTGGGACAGGGACCCCAAGAGACCCAGTACTTC; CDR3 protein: CASSTLGQGPQETQYF
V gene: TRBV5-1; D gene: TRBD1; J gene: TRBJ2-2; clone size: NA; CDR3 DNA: TGCGCCAGCAGCGAGACAGGGGGGACCGGGGAGCTGTTTTTT; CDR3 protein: CASSETGGTGELFF
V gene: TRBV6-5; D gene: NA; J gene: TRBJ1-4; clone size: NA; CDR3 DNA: TGTGCCAGCAGTTACTCCTCCTCAACTAATGAAAAACTGTTTTTT; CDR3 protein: CASSYSSSTNEKLFF
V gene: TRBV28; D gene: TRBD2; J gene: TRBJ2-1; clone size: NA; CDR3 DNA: TGTGCCAGCAGTTTGGCGGGGGGCCCCTACAATGAGCAGTTCTTC; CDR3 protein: CASSLAGGPYNEQFF
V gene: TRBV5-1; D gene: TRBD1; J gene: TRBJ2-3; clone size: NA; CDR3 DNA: TGCGCCAGCCTCACGACAGGGGGCGCGGATACGCAGTATTTT; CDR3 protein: CASLTTGGADTQYF